The clone carrying this T cell receptor (beta chain) came up many times. Its matching antigen is unknown. TCRdb used MiXCR to reprocess the reads, holding one entry per CDR3 protein. The sample yields approximately 990,000 distinct CDR3 sequences, approximately 31% seen once. The data belong to a study of T cell repertoires in cytomegalovirus infection. On the study more broadly: Public signatures in TCR beta pointed to CMV infection and matching HLA type. Findings of the study overall: In two of eight donors, the top clonotype was HLA-C-restricted CMV-specific.

The ends lost 0 bases at V and 6 bases at J; junction bases unmatched: 4. Germline lookup yields CDR1 MNHNY and CDR2 SVGAGI (reference sequence). The CDR3 has 16 residues. The starting material was cultured CD8+ T cells from PBMCs, obtained from culture after CMV antigen stimulation. The receptor was isolated from a human donor in good health (CMV status not recorded). Some clones in this sample may be carry-over from other donors' samples. The rearrangement uses TRBV6-6 and TRBJ2-1; 11 bases align to TRBD2. CDR3 nucleotide sequence: TGTGCCAGCAGTTACTCCAACGGACTAGCGGGCAATGAGCAGTTCTTC. Translation gives CASSYSNGLAGNEQFF.